Below, 29 T cell receptor beta chains from the same sample are listed, as sequenced in a study of yellow fever vaccine responses in identical twins. From the RT-PCR reads, TCRdb called clonotypes with MiXCR, one entry per CDR3 protein. The profile shows 9,500 to 11,000 distinct CDR3 sequences, around 77% of them singletons. Sequencing used T cells from blood (PBMCs), unsorted or a sorted subset (not recorded which), obtained before or after yellow fever vaccination (not recorded which). The receptors were gathered from a woman between 18 and 29 years old who received the yellow fever vaccine.

The sample holds a few counts of this clonotype. The rearrangement joins TRBV13 to TRBJ2-1; D unclear. CDR3 size: 11 residues. V was cut by 3 bases and J by 8 bases, with 5 bases left in between. Germline V gives CDR1 PRHDT, CDR2 FYEKMQ (reference sequence). CDR3 sequence reads: CASSFRDEQFF. CDR3 nucleotide sequence: TGTGCCAGCAGCTTTAGGGATGAGCAGTTCTTC.

The chain joins TRBV13 to TRBJ2-7; TRBD1 might be the D (8 bases). V was clipped by 1 base and J by 5 bases, with 12 bases between them. Per the germline V gene, CDR1 is PRHDT and CDR2 is FYEKMQ (reference sequence). CDR3 size: 14 residues. CDR3 loop: CASSLDRGGNEQYF. CDR3 nucleotides: TGTGCCAGCAGCTTAGACAGGGGGGGAAACGAGCAGTACTTC.

The chain has TRBV3-1 and TRBJ2-1, with D tentatively TRBD2 (5 bases). Trimming removed 4 bases at V and 0 bases at J, with 22 bases between. The CDR3 covers 19 residues. Per the germline V gene, CDR1 is LGHDT and CDR2 is YNNKEL (reference sequence). CDR3 nucleotides: TGTGCCAGCAGCCCACTACCCTCACGGGCAGGAGGCTCCTACAATGAGCAGTTCTTC. This codes for CASSPLPSRAGGSYNEQFF.

This rearrangement joins TRBV6-5 to TRBJ1-1; D uncertain. Trimming left V 2 bases short and J 1 base short, with 5 bases between. CDR1 and CDR2 from the germline V gene are MNHEY and SVGAGI. The CDR3 spans 13 residues. The CDR3 loop is CASSYKENTEAFF. The CDR3 DNA reads TGTGCCAGCAGTTACAAGGAGAACACTGAAGCTTTCTTT.

The V and J genes are TRBV14 and TRBJ2-1, with TRBD2 matching over 10 bases. This CDR3 comprises 15 residues. Trimming cost V 4 bases and J 6 bases; bases outside gene matches: 6. CDR1 and CDR2 (germline): SGHDN, FVKESK. CDR3 sequence (DNA): TGTGCCAGCAGCCTTCTAGCGGGAGCGGCCAATGAGCAGTTCTTC. Residues: CASSLLAGAANEQFF.

This clonotype was detected a few times. The chain couples TRBV10-2 to TRBJ2-7; 12 positions agree with TRBD1. In germline, CDR1 is WSHSY, CDR2 SAAADI. J lost 6 bases, V lost 7 bases, and 7 bases had no gene match. CDR3 length: 14 amino acids. The CDR3 DNA reads as TGCGCCAGCACCCGAGGGACAGGGGGCGGCGAGCAGTACTTC. This codes for CASTRGTGGGEQYF.

This clonotype was seen a few times. V is TRBV7-6 and J is TRBJ2-1; 7 nucleotides agree with TRBD1. The CDR3 has 15 amino acids. CDR1 and CDR2 from the germline V gene are SGHVS and FNYEAQ. V lost 5 bases and J lost 2; bases outside the gene matches: 6. The CDR3 coding sequence is TGTGCCAGCAGCCCTCGTGGGACAGCCTACAATGAGCAGTTCTTC. This translates into CASSPRGTAYNEQFF.

This clonotype occurred a few times. This chain joins TRBV29-1 and TRBJ1-3; D is ambiguous. The length of the CDR3 is 13 residues. V was clipped by 3 bases and J by 0 bases, with 6 bases between them. Germline V gene lookup returns CDR1 SQVTM and CDR2 ANQGSEA. CDR3 DNA: TGCAGCGTTGACCTCGACTCTGGAAACACCATATATTTT. Protein: CSVDLDSGNTIYF.

This clonotype has a single count. The chain uses TRBV11-1 and TRBJ2-7; 7 nucleotides match TRBD2. V lost 4 bases, J lost 1 base, and 10 bases stayed unmatched. CDR1 SGHAT and CDR2 FQDESV come from the germline V gene (reference sequence). The CDR3 consists of 16 residues. This CDR3 reads CASSSVTGGVSYEQYF. Here the CDR3 DNA reads TGTGCCAGCAGCTCGGTTACGGGAGGAGTTTCCTACGAGCAGTACTTC.

The chain carries TRBV11-1 and TRBJ1-1, with D unclear. The V end was cut by 5 bases, the J end by 2 bases, with 6 bases between. Germline assignment: CDR1 SGHAT and CDR2 FQDESV (reference sequence). This CDR3 contains 12 residues. The CDR3 here is CASSPPNTEAFF. CDR3 coding DNA: TGTGCCAGCAGCCCCCCCAACACTGAAGCTTTCTTT.

This chain joins TRBV15 and TRBJ2-5, with D possibly TRBD2 on 5 matching bases. This CDR3 region has 14 residues. CDR1 and CDR2 from the germline V gene are LNHNV and YYDKDF (reference sequence). The V end was cut by 3 bases, the J end by 4 bases, with 12 bases between. The CDR3 region is CATSREATRETQYF. The CDR3 region has the DNA TGTGCCACCAGCAGGGAGGCGACAAGAGAGACCCAGTACTTC.

The CDR3 region is CASRRDRINQPQHF. The CDR3 DNA is TGCGCCAGCAGACGAGACAGAATTAATCAGCCCCAGCATTTT. The V gene is TRBV23-1, the J gene TRBJ1-5; D is possibly TRBD1 (5 bases). Being an ORF, TRBV23-1 has a function that is uncertain. CDR3 length: 14 amino acids. Trimming took 6 bases from V and 4 from J, leaving 13 bases between them.

The chain employs TRBV4-1 and TRBJ2-3; maybe TRBD1 (5 bases). The CDR3 extends over 12 amino acids. V was clipped by 8 bases and J by 1 base, with 7 bases between them. Germline values: CDR1 MGHRA, CDR2 YSYEKL. This chain's CDR3 is CASGHRTDTQYF. CDR3 in DNA: TGCGCCAGCGGACACCGCACAGATACGCAGTATTTT.

This clonotype appeared a few times. The V gene is TRBV7-9, the J gene TRBJ2-7; D not resolved. The CDR3 length is 12 residues. Germline V lookup: CDR1 SEHNR, CDR2 FQNEAQ (reference sequence). Between the trimmed V and J ends, which lost 7 bases and 4 bases, there was a span of 11 bases. Written as DNA, the CDR3 is TGTGCCAGCACCTCCTCTGGTTACGAGCAGTACGTC. This translates into CASTSSGYEQYV.

The chain uses TRBV7-2 and TRBJ2-1, with 12 bases matching TRBD2. The length of the CDR3 is 17 residues. CDR1 and CDR2 (germline): SGHTA, FQGNSA. With V trimmed by 1 base and J by 10 bases, 11 bases remained unmatched. CDR3 nucleotides: TGTGCCAGCAGCTTAGGGCTCCTAGCGGGGGGGCCGAGGGAGCAGTTCTTC. Its translation is CASSLGLLAGGPREQFF.

The chain uses TRBV29-1 and TRBJ1-3; a weak D match, TRBD1 (5 bases). V gave up 0 bases and J gave up 2 bases, with 8 bases separating them. In germline, CDR1 is SQVTM, CDR2 ANQGSEA. The CDR3 is 14 amino acids. CDR3 nucleotides: TGCAGCGTTGAAGACACAGGAACTGGAAACACCATATATTTT. This encodes CSVEDTGTGNTIYF.

The V and J genes are TRBV9 and TRBJ1-2; perhaps TRBD1 as D (5 bases). V lost 1 base, J lost 7 bases, and 8 bases lay in between. The CDR3 totals 12 residues. CDR1 and CDR2 from the germline V gene are SGDLS and YYNGEE. The CDR3 here is CASSVWTSGYTF. Here the CDR3 DNA reads TGTGCCAGCAGCGTATGGACAAGTGGCTACACCTTC.

For this clonotype: An end of the junction does not agree with germline; a read error may underlie this. The chain uses TRBV12-3 or TRBV12-4 and TRBJ2-1, with 10 bases matching TRBD2. The CDR3 sequence is 15 residues long. Here the CDR3 reads CATSLAGDIDNEQFF. CDR3 coding DNA: TGTGCCACCAGTCTAGCGGGAGACATTGACAATGAGCAGTTCTTC.

The chain links TRBV7-6 to TRBJ1-1; D call uncertain. CDR3 size: 12 residues. Germline V gene lookup returns CDR1 SGHVS and CDR2 FNYEAQ. With 7 bases removed from V and 1 base from J, the gap between germline ends came to 7 bases. Written as DNA, the CDR3 is TGTGCCAGCATCCTGGGGAACACTGAAGCTTTCTTT. It codes for CASILGNTEAFF.

The J gene is TRBJ1-1, the V gene TRBV6-4; D ambiguous. Germline loops: CDR1 MRHNA, CDR2 SNTAGT. Trimming removed 2 bases at V and 4 bases at J, with 8 bases between. This CDR3 has 13 residues. DNA of the CDR3: TGTGCCAGCAGTGACCGTCCCTCCACTGAAGCTTTCTTT. Translating it yields CASSDRPSTEAFF.

By share, this clonotype counts as medium-sized (0.01 to 0.1%). The chain combines TRBV16 with TRBJ1-5, with a possible D match to TRBD1 (6 bases). The CDR3 extends over 16 amino acids. In germline, CDR1 is KGHSY, CDR2 FQNENV. V was shortened by 0 bases and J by 4 bases, with 13 bases between the two germline ends. The CDR3 sequence: CASSQSWGAQNQPQHF. The CDR3 region has the DNA TGTGCCAGCAGCCAATCTTGGGGGGCTCAAAATCAGCCCCAGCATTTT.

The V gene is TRBV5-8, the J gene TRBJ1-1, with D hard to call. Germline assignment: CDR1 SGHTS and CDR2 YDEGEE. The CDR3 contains 13 residues. CDR3 loop: CETTGLSNTEAFF. In nucleotides, the CDR3 is TGTGAAACAACTGGGCTCTCGAACACTGAAGCTTTCTTT.

The gene calls are TRBV20-1 and TRBJ2-7, with TRBD1 matching over 9 bases. The CDR3 sequence is 13 residues long. Unmatched junction bases numbered 7, after V lost 6 bases and J lost 4 bases. Germline V CDR1 and CDR2: DFQATT, SNEGSKA (reference sequence). Here the CDR3 reads CSATGGQGYEQYF. DNA of the CDR3: TGCAGTGCCACTGGGGGACAGGGTTACGAGCAGTACTTC.

This chain joins TRBV2 and TRBJ2-7; no firm D call. Trimming cost V 1 base and J 0 bases, with 7 bases left between them. The CDR3 covers 14 residues. Per the germline V gene, CDR1 is SNHLY and CDR2 is FYNNEI. For the CDR3, the DNA is TGTGCCAGCAGTGAAGGGCTAGTCTCCTACGAGCAGTACTTC. It translates to CASSEGLVSYEQYF.

The CDR3 region has the DNA TGTGCCAGCAGAACTAACAGGGCCTCCTACGAGCAGTACTTC. Its translation: CASRTNRASYEQYF. The chain is built from TRBV12-3 or TRBV12-4 and TRBJ2-7, with a possible D match to TRBD1 (6 bases). The CDR3 consists of 14 residues. V lost 6 bases and J lost 0, with 12 bases in between.

This clonotype was recorded a few times. The chain carries TRBV6-4 and TRBJ2-1, with 10 bases aligning to TRBD2. The germline gives CDR1 MRHNA, CDR2 SNTAGT. Trimming took 0 bases from V and 6 from J; bases not matched to a gene: 2. The CDR3 contains 15 residues. CDR3 sequence (DNA): TGTGCCAGCAGTGACTCGAGCGGGGGGGCCAATGAGCAGTTCTTC. As protein: CASSDSSGGANEQFF.

The V gene is TRBV20-1, the J gene TRBJ2-2, with 13 bases matching TRBD2. From germline, CDR1 is DFQATT and CDR2 SNEGSKA (reference sequence). V shed 6 bases, J shed 6 bases, and the junction held 4 bases outside the gene matches. The CDR3 contains 14 residues. The CDR3: CSAGLAGVSGELFF. The CDR3 bases are TGCAGTGCAGGACTAGCGGGAGTCTCCGGGGAGCTGTTTTTT.

In nucleotides, the CDR3 is TGTGCCAGCAGCTTAGCTGGTGGCGGGAGGGTCTACGAGCAGTACTTC. Translation gives CASSLAGGGRVYEQYF. The chain combines TRBV7-6 with TRBJ2-7; 9 bases match TRBD2. CDR1 SGHVS and CDR2 FNYEAQ come from the germline V gene. This CDR3 has 16 residues. V shed 0 bases and J 3 bases; nucleotides not matched to a gene: 6.

The chain employs TRBV16 and TRBJ2-7, with no clear D. Trimming stripped 3 bases from V and 2 bases from J, with 5 bases between. Germline V CDR1 and CDR2: KGHSY, FQNENV. The CDR3 length is 12 residues. CDR3 nucleotide sequence: TGTGCCAGCAGCCACAACACCTACGAGCAGTACTTC. It translates to CASSHNTYEQYF.